Below are 14 T cell receptor beta chains sequenced from a single sample in a study of cytomegalovirus exposure and HLA in healthy donors. The study ran its PCR with 60 Vbeta and 13 Jbeta primers. Method: immunoSEQ multiplex PCR; TCRdb's copy keeps in-frame clones and lacks some. Found here are about 130,000 clones, around 77% of them singletons; the top ten hold about 1.7%. The material sequenced was PBMCs. The receptors here all came from a woman aged 45-65 years in good health and CMV-seronegative.

The J gene is TRBJ1-2, the V gene TRBV21-1; TRBD1 was called by the table and not checked on the DNA. TRBV21-1 is designated a pseudogene. The CDR3 covers 16 residues. The CDR3 spells CASSTGKGQGFYGYTF. The CDR3 DNA is TGTGCCAGCAGCACCGGGAAGGGACAGGGCTTCTATGGCTACACCTTC.

The chain is built from TRBV11-2 and TRBJ2-1, with TRBD2 as a possible D gene (5 bases). Germline values: CDR1 SGHAT, CDR2 FQNNGV. The CDR3 consists of 15 residues. V was cut by 1 base and J by 5 bases, with 12 bases left in between. The CDR3 spells CASSLGASQHNEQFF. The DNA for the CDR3 is TGTGCCAGCAGCTTAGGGGCTAGCCAGCACAATGAGCAGTTCTTC.

V usage is TRBV9 and J usage is TRBJ2-1, with 11 bases that match TRBD2. The CDR3 sequence is 15 residues long. Trimming cost V 4 bases and J 2 bases; bases outside gene matches: 2. Germline loops: CDR1 SGDLS, CDR2 YYNGEE. For the CDR3, the DNA is TGTGCCAGCAGCCAGACTAGCGGGGCCTACAATGAGCAGTTCTTC. It yields the protein CASSQTSGAYNEQFF.

As DNA, the CDR3 is TGTGCCAGTACCCGGACAGGGATGAACACTGAAGCTTTCTTT. The encoded protein is CASTRTGMNTEAFF. The chain is built from TRBV19 and TRBJ1-1, with TRBD1 identical over 8 bases. Germline values: CDR1 LNHDA, CDR2 SQIVND (reference sequence). The CDR3 contains 14 residues. Trimming at V came to 7 bases and at J to 0 bases, leaving 4 bases not matched to a gene.

The CDR3 bases are TGTGCCAGCAGCTTAGCTCGGGGGTACTCCTATAATTCACCCCTCCACTTT. Amino acid sequence: CASSLARGYSYNSPLHF. V usage is TRBV7-8 and J usage is TRBJ1-6; D perhaps matches TRBD1 (5 bases). Trimming removed 0 bases at V and 0 bases at J, with 9 bases between. CDR3 size: 17 residues. The germline gives CDR1 SGHVS, CDR2 FQNEAQ.

The rearrangement uses TRBV7-6 and TRBJ1-2; D is undetermined. This CDR3 is built from 15 residues. Germline V lookup: CDR1 SGHVS, CDR2 FNYEAQ. V lost 1 base and J lost 2, with 11 bases in between. The CDR3 is CASSLDPGSNYGYTF. DNA for the CDR3: TGTGCCAGCAGCTTAGACCCAGGATCCAACTATGGCTACACCTTC. The entire variable domain, with the rest obtained from reference TRBV7-6 and TRBJ1-2, is as follows: GAGVSQSPRYKVTKRGQDVALRCDPISGHVSLYWYRQALGQGPEFLTYFNYEAQQDKSGLPNDRFSAERPEGSISTLTIQRTEQRDSAMYRCASSLDPGSNYGYTFGSGTRLTVV.

The chain uses TRBV7-9 and TRBJ2-7; TRBD2 might be the D (5 bases). V was shortened by 1 base and J by 1 base, with 8 bases between the two germline ends. The CDR3 runs 14 residues. In germline, CDR1 is SEHNR, CDR2 FQNEAQ (reference sequence). CDR3 in DNA: TGTGCCAGCAGCTTAGTAGCGTATTCCTACGAGCAGTACTTC. It encodes CASSLVAYSYEQYF. Full variable domain (missing parts from reference TRBV7-9 and TRBJ2-7): DTGVSQNPRHKITKRGQNVTFRCDPISEHNRLYWYRQTLGQGPEFLTYFQNEAQLEKSRLLSDRFSAERPKGSFSTLEIQRTEQGDSAMYLCASSLVAYSYEQYFGPGTRLTVT.

A few counts support this clone. The chain joins TRBV9 to TRBJ2-7, with a possible D match to TRBD2 (6 bases). This CDR3 spans 15 amino acids. Germline loops: CDR1 SGDLS, CDR2 YYNGEE. The V end was cut by 4 bases, the J end by 2 bases, with 16 bases between. The CDR3 region is CASSPLEGSPYEQYF. The CDR3 DNA is TGTGCCAGCAGCCCCTTGGAGGGGTCCCCCTACGAGCAGTACTTC.

The rearrangement links TRBV19 to TRBJ2-7; TRBD2 is a possible D gene (9 bases). V was shortened by 11 bases and J by 2 bases, with 16 bases between the two germline ends. Per germline, CDR1 LNHDA and CDR2 SQIVND (reference sequence). The CDR3 sequence is 13 residues long. CDR3 in DNA: TGTGCCGCGGGGGGGACAGGTACCTACGAGCAGTACTTC. This translates into CAAGGTGTYEQYF.

This chain connects TRBV7-3 to TRBJ2-1, with 8 bases that match TRBD2. This CDR3 is built from 17 residues. From germline, CDR1 is SGHTA and CDR2 FQGTGA. Unmatched junction bases numbered 11, after V lost 4 bases and J lost 3 bases. CDR3 in DNA: TGTGCCAGCAGCTCCCCAGGGGCGGGAGGAATCTACAATGAGCAGTTCTTC. Residues: CASSSPGAGGIYNEQFF.

The V call is TRBV27, the J call TRBJ2-7; a weak D match, TRBD2 (5 bases). The CDR3 is made up of 14 amino acids. Per the germline V gene, CDR1 is MNHEY and CDR2 is SMNVEV (reference sequence). Trimming removed 1 base at V and 3 bases at J, with 10 bases between. The chain's CDR3 is CASSLLAKGYEQYV. CDR3 DNA: TGTGCCAGCAGTTTATTAGCGAAGGGCTACGAGCAGTACGTC.

In this sample, this clone turned up once. V usage is TRBV6-6 and J usage is TRBJ2-7; tentatively, D is TRBD1 (6 bases). The V end lost 5 bases, the J end lost 4 bases, and 9 bases lay between the germline ends. Looked up from germline, CDR1 is MNHNY and CDR2 is SVGAGI (reference sequence). CDR3 length: 12 residues. The CDR3 nucleotides are TGTGCCAGCAGTCCGCAGGGGTACGAGCAGTACGTC. It translates to CASSPQGYEQYV.

The V and J genes are TRBV7-2 and TRBJ2-7; 7 positions match TRBD2. Losses at the gene ends were 5 bases for V and 3 bases for J; bases not matched to a gene: 4. Germline CDR1 SGHTA, CDR2 FQGNSA. CDR3 size: 13 residues. The CDR3 loop is CASSPSGVYEQYF. CDR3 nucleotide sequence: TGTGCCAGCAGCCCTAGCGGAGTCTACGAGCAGTACTTC.

V usage is TRBV29-1 and J usage is TRBJ1-1; D unresolved. This CDR3 has 13 residues. The V end lost 6 bases, the J end lost 1 base, and 12 bases lay between the germline ends. Germline V gives CDR1 SQVTM, CDR2 ANQGSEA. CDR3 sequence (DNA): TGCAGCGTCGCGGGCAGTGGGAACACTGAAGCTTTCTTT. This sequence encodes CSVAGSGNTEAFF.